The T cell receptor beta chain under discussion was sequenced for a study of blood T cell repertoires in COVID-19. Study at large: COVID-19 samples, acute and convalescent, were from the United States, Italy and Spain. T cells, B-cell-depleted T cells, or PBMCs supplied cDNA or gDNA.

With 0 bases clipped from V and 4 bases from J, the junction kept 5 bases outside the gene matches. Germline V gives CDR1 SGHDN, CDR2 FVKESK. The CDR3 consists of 16 residues. Per the original methods: Amplifying reference gene primers gave estimates of nucleated cell counts. Here immunoSEQ multiplex PCR was the method, and the copy in TCRdb shows in-frame clones only, minus some. V, J and clone size were drawn from that table, and D and trimming were deduced from the DNA. This sample yields roughly 250,000 clones, of which around 85% are seen a single time; 0.87% belongs to the top ten. V and J are TRBV14 and TRBJ1-2; TRBD1 matches 10 bases. Sequencing was carried out using peripheral blood. The TCR comes from a human donor with COVID-19, enrolled during active disease. The donor label of this sample is uncertain. The DNA of the CDR3 is TGTGCCAGCAGCCAAGATGGTCGGGACAGGGGCTATGGCTACACCTTC. This gives the protein CASSQDGRDRGYGYTF.